Following are 20 T cell receptor beta chains from one sample sequenced in a study of CD8+CD57+ T cells in acquired aplastic anemia. TCR beta VDJ and CDR3 profiling used genomic DNA as template. TCRdb called the reads again in MiXCR, with one record for every CDR3 protein. The data hold 60,000 to 75,000 distinct CDR3 sequences, with around 55% observed a single time. What was sequenced was sorted CD4+, CD8+, or CD8+CD57+ T cells (not recorded which) from PBMCs. These TCRs come from a human donor in good health, serving as a control.

In regard to this clonotype: The junction differs from germline at one of its ends, possibly a read error. This chain uses TRBV10-1 with TRBJ1-2; D unclear. The germline CDR1 and CDR2 sequences are WNHNN and SYGVQD (reference sequence). This CDR3 has 13 amino acids. CDR3 sequence reads: CAIKEGLGYGYTF. The CDR3 DNA reads TGTGCCATCAAGGAGGGATTGGGCTATGGCTACACCTTC.

This chain uses TRBV24-1 with TRBJ1-2; 9 bases fit TRBD1. CDR3 length: 16 amino acids. Germline CDR1 KGHDR, CDR2 SFDVKD. V was pared by 4 bases and J by 3 bases, with 8 bases of the junction left unmatched. The CDR3 region is CATSDSGTGFDYGYTF. CDR3 DNA: TGTGCCACCAGTGACTCCGGGACAGGGTTTGACTATGGCTACACCTTC.

This clonotype has ten or more counts. The chain employs TRBV5-1 and TRBJ2-3, with TRBD2 matching over 8 bases. Germline trimming cut 1 base from V and 1 base from J; bases unmatched to any gene: 2. The CDR3 totals 15 residues. Germline CDR1 reads SGHRS; CDR2 reads YFSETQ. Here the CDR3 reads CASSLMTSGTDTQYF. CDR3 in DNA: TGCGCCAGCAGCTTGATGACTAGCGGCACAGATACGCAGTATTTT.

This clonotype appeared a single time. The gene calls are TRBV19 and TRBJ2-3; 7 bases line up with TRBD2. The CDR3 consists of 15 residues. The germline V gene encodes CDR1 LNHDA and CDR2 SQIVND (reference sequence). V shed 4 bases, J shed 3 bases, and the junction held 7 bases outside the gene matches. As DNA, the CDR3 is TGTGCCAGTAGTAGCGGGAGAAAGGGGACAGATACGCAGTATTTT. It translates to CASSSGRKGTDTQYF.

J is TRBJ2-7 and V is TRBV6-1; possibly TRBD2 for D (5 bases). The germline CDR1 and CDR2 sequences are MNHNS and SASEGT. V was clipped by 5 bases and J by 2 bases, with 13 bases between them. The CDR3 contains 14 residues. Written as DNA, the CDR3 is TGTGCCAGCAGTCGACTCGGGGTGCCCTACGAGCAGTACTTC. Its translation: CASSRLGVPYEQYF.

To note about this clonotype: This CDR3 fails to terminate in the conserved phenylalanine or tryptophan, so it likely reflects a read error. No DNA is shown, since the ends of the CDR3 on it are uncertain; the CDR3 is the one TCRdb lists. This chain connects TRBV19 to TRBJ2-5; the D call of TRBD1 is as the table states it, not checked on the DNA. The CDR3 length equals 9 residues, ends included. The germline CDR1 and CDR2 sequences are LNHDA and SQIVND (reference sequence). The chain's CDR3 is CASGTGENT.

The J gene is TRBJ2-1, the V gene TRBV29-1; D gene unclear. Germline CDR1 and CDR2: SQVTM and ANQGSEA. This CDR3 has 11 residues. V was clipped by 7 bases and J by 0 bases, with 4 bases between them. The CDR3 DNA reads as TGCAGCGACAGCTCCTACAATGAGCAGTTCTTC. Its protein product is CSDSSYNEQFF.

The V gene is TRBV7-9, the J gene TRBJ1-5; a possible D gene is TRBD1 (5 bases). CDR1 is SEHNR, CDR2 FQNEAQ, per germline (reference sequence). V lost 7 bases to trimming and J lost 2 bases, with 9 bases between them. This CDR3 has 13 amino acids. The CDR3 region is CASTPQGNQPQHF. The DNA for the CDR3 is TGTGCCAGCACCCCACAGGGCAATCAGCCCCAGCATTTT.

The chain joins TRBV7-2 to TRBJ2-1; D is unresolved. CDR1 is SGHTA and CDR2 is FQGNSA in the germline V gene. Trimming left V 1 base short and J 5 bases short, with 6 bases between. This CDR3 spans 13 amino acids. CDR3 coding DNA: TGTGCCAGCAGCTTAGGACCGAACAATGAGCAGTTCTTC. Translating gives CASSLGPNNEQFF. Looking up the rest from reference TRBV7-2 and TRBJ2-1 gives the full variable domain: GAGVSQSPSNKVTEKGKDVELRCDPISGHTALYWYRQSLGQGLEFLIYFQGNSAPDKSGLPSDRFSAERTGGSVSTLTIQRTQQEDSAVYLCASSLGPNNEQFFGPGTRLTVL.

The V gene is TRBV19, the J gene TRBJ2-7; tentatively, D is TRBD2 (6 bases). V lost 3 bases, J lost 6 bases, and 12 bases lay in between. CDR1 is LNHDA, CDR2 SQIVND, per germline (reference sequence). The CDR3 totals 13 residues. This CDR3 is CASSIGSNREQYF. Written as DNA, the CDR3 is TGTGCCAGTAGTATCGGGAGCAATCGCGAGCAGTACTTC.

This clonotype was counted many times. This rearrangement joins TRBV20-1 to TRBJ2-5, with TRBD2 matching 13 bases. This CDR3 is 13 amino acids long. The V gene's germline CDR1 is DFQATT and CDR2 SNEGSKA (reference sequence). After removal of 6 bases from V and 5 bases from J, the junction contained 3 bases not matched to a gene. CDR3 DNA sequence: TGCAGTGCGGCGGGACTAGCGGGGGAGACCCAGTACTTC. Translated: CSAAGLAGETQYF.

This clonotype was counted many times. This chain links TRBV6-1 with TRBJ2-7; D is ambiguous. The CDR3 spans 13 residues. The germline V and J ends were trimmed by 5 bases and 2 bases, with 10 bases remaining between them. The germline gives CDR1 MNHNS, CDR2 SASEGT. CDR3 amino acids: CASSRTETYEQYF. The CDR3 DNA is TGTGCCAGCAGTCGGACGGAGACCTACGAGCAGTACTTC.

Judged by abundance, this clonotype is medium-sized (0.01 to 0.1%). This chain links TRBV2 with TRBJ1-5, with D hard to call. V lost 5 bases, J lost 7 bases, and 15 bases lay in between. Germline CDR1 is SNHLY and CDR2 is FYNNEI. There are 14 residues in the CDR3. The CDR3 DNA reads as TGTGCCAGCAGTCTGGCCCGTTCCTCCCAGCCCCAGCATTTT. Translating gives CASSLARSSQPQHF.

This clonotype was found many times. The rearrangement joins TRBV30 to TRBJ2-1; D remains ambiguous. V shed 4 bases and J shed 7 bases, with 5 bases lying between them. The CDR3 is 10 residues long. CDR1 and CDR2 (germline): GTSNPN, SVGIG (reference sequence). DNA of the CDR3: TGTGCCTGGATCGGTAATGAGCAGTTCTTC. It specifies CAWIGNEQFF.

The chain recombines TRBV25-1 with TRBJ1-5; D gene unclear. With 4 bases removed from V and 9 bases from J, the gap between germline ends came to 16 bases. CDR3 length: 14 residues. Germline V gives CDR1 MGHDK, CDR2 SYGVNS. CDR3 amino acids: CASSGTGVFAPQHF. CDR3 nucleotide sequence: TGTGCCAGCAGTGGCACGGGAGTTTTCGCGCCCCAGCATTTT.

This clonotype occurred many times. The V call is TRBV9, the J call TRBJ2-1, with 8 bases fitting TRBD2. The germline CDR1 and CDR2 sequences are SGDLS and YYNGEE. Trimming removed 1 base from V and 5 bases from J; junction bases left unmatched: 8. This CDR3 has 16 amino acids. The CDR3 sequence: CASSVSPGGDHNEQFF. CDR3 coding DNA: TGTGCCAGCAGCGTATCTCCGGGAGGGGACCACAATGAGCAGTTCTTC.

This clonotype was observed at least ten times. This rearrangement joins TRBV30 to TRBJ2-5; D gene ambiguous. The V and J ends lost 3 bases and 5 bases respectively, with 4 bases between them. The V gene's germline CDR1 is GTSNPN and CDR2 SVGIG (reference sequence). CDR3 size: 10 residues. In DNA form, the CDR3 reads TGTGCCTGGAGCCAGGAGACCCAGTACTTC. As protein: CAWSQETQYF. The variable domain in full, completed from reference TRBV30 and TRBJ2-5, reads SQTIHQWPATLVQPVGSPLSLECTVEGTSNPNLYWYRQAAGRGLQLLFYSVGIGQISSEVPQNLSASRPQDRQFILSSKKLLLSDSGFYLCAWSQETQYFGPGTRLLVL.

The chain carries TRBV19 and TRBJ2-1; the D call may be TRBD1 or TRBD2 (5 bases each). This CDR3 contains 14 residues. CDR1 and CDR2 from the germline V gene are LNHDA and SQIVND (reference sequence). V was pared by 7 bases and J by 9 bases, with 19 bases between. CDR3 protein: CASTRDGKGSEQFF. As DNA, the CDR3 is TGTGCCAGTACCCGGGACGGCAAGGGCAGTGAGCAGTTCTTC.

As regards this clonotype: At one end, the junction sequence differs from germline, possibly due to a read error. This sequence joins TRBV11-1 and TRBJ2-3, with 9 bases fitting TRBD2. The CDR3 has 19 amino acids. CDR1 SGHAT and CDR2 FQDESV come from the germline V gene (reference sequence). DNA of the CDR3: TGTGCCAGCAGGGATCCGAACCCCCGTTTGCGGGAGGGCATCGGTGGGCAGTATTTC. Translated: CASRDPNPRLREGIGGQYF.

The CDR3 reads CASTGGTPSREQYF. As DNA, the CDR3 is TGTGCCAGTACCGGCGGGACTCCTTCTCGGGAGCAGTACTTC. The chain joins TRBV19 to TRBJ2-7; D is perhaps TRBD2 (6 bases). CDR1 is LNHDA, CDR2 SQIVND, per germline (reference sequence). The CDR3 is made up of 14 amino acids. Deletions cut 7 bases from V and 7 bases from J, with 20 bases between.